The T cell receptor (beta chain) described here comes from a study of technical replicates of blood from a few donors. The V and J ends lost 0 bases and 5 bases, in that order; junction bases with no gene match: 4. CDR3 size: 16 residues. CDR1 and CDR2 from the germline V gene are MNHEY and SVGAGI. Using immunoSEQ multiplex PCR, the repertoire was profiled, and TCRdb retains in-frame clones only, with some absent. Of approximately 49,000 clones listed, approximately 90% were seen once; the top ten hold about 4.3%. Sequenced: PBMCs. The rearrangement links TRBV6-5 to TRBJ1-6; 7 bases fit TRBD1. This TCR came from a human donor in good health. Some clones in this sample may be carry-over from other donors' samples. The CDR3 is CASSYSTGRNNSPLHF. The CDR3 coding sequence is TGTGCCAGCAGTTACTCGACAGGGAGAAATAATTCACCCCTCCACTTT.